This T cell receptor (beta chain) derives from a study of identical twins. The germline V gene encodes CDR1 MNHEY and CDR2 SVGAGI. This CDR3 has 13 amino acids. The ends were cut back, 0 bases at V and 8 bases at J, with 10 bases in the middle. This clonotype was seen only a few times. TCRdb redid the calling of the 5' RACE reads with MiXCR, one entry per CDR3 protein. Among about 810,000 distinct CDR3 sequences, 12% were seen once, and the ten largest hold about 1.5%. The sample also formed part of further work on yellow fever vaccine responses in identical twins.

Sequencing was done on a sample of PBMCs. This TCR was sampled from a woman younger than 35 in good health. The genes are TRBV6-5 and TRBJ1-2; D is unclear. The chain's CDR3 is CASSYSQSNGYTF. CDR3 coding DNA: TGTGCCAGCAGTTACTCACAGTCTAACGGCTACACCTTC.